Shown below are 11 T cell receptor beta chains from a single sample sequenced in a study of blood T cell repertoires in COVID-19. Profiling relied on immunoSEQ multiplex PCR, and the TCRdb table lists in-frame clones only, not all of them. The top ten clones hold 18% of a sample with around 160,000 clones, around 90% of them seen once. Source material: peripheral blood. Source of these receptors: a man in his 60s with active or convalescent COVID-19.

CDR3 protein: CASTLRGDVEQYF. CDR3 in DNA: TGTGCCAGCACCCTCAGGGGGGACGTCGAGCAGTACTTC. The rearrangement links TRBV7-8 to TRBJ2-7, with D perhaps matching TRBD1 (7 bases). CDR1 is SGHVS, CDR2 FQNEAQ, per germline. Between the trimmed V and J ends, which lost 7 bases and 6 bases, there was a span of 16 bases. CDR3 size: 13 residues.

The chain carries TRBV2 and TRBJ1-1, with 7 bases fitting TRBD1. Germline CDR1 is SNHLY and CDR2 is FYNNEI. CDR3 length: 17 residues. The V gene end was trimmed by 4 bases and the J gene end by 4 bases; junction bases not matched to a gene: 15. DNA for the CDR3: TGTGCCAGCAGTGTTTCACAGGGGCCACGGGAGGGCACTGAAGCTTTCTTT. Protein sequence: CASSVSQGPREGTEAFF.

The V and J genes are TRBV6-2 or TRBV6-3 and TRBJ2-1; 9 bases map to TRBD2. The CDR3 consists of 18 residues. Trimming cost V 8 bases and J 7 bases; bases outside gene matches: 21. Germline V CDR1 and CDR2: MNHEY, SVGEGT. The CDR3 sequence is CASRRGSGVAGVRNEQFF. The CDR3 DNA sequence: TGTGCCAGCCGCCGGGGGTCGGGCGTAGCGGGGGTCAGAAATGAGCAGTTCTTC.

V and J are TRBV5-1 and TRBJ1-1, with a tentative D call TRBD1 (5 bases). The CDR3 length is 16 residues. Trimming left V 0 bases short and J 1 base short, with 13 bases between. Germline values: CDR1 SGHRS, CDR2 YFSETQ. The CDR3 loop is CASSLDGGSRNTEAFF. The CDR3 coding sequence is TGCGCCAGCAGCTTGGACGGGGGGAGCAGGAACACTGAAGCTTTCTTT.

The CDR3 region is CAWSGQGDGELFF. Written as DNA, the CDR3 is TGTGCCTGGAGTGGACAGGGGGACGGGGAGCTGTTTTTT. This sequence joins TRBV30 and TRBJ2-2, with TRBD1 identical over 9 bases. In germline, CDR1 is GTSNPN, CDR2 SVGIG (reference sequence). V was pared by 1 base and J by 7 bases, with 1 base of the junction left unmatched. This CDR3 is built from 13 residues.

The V gene is TRBV23-1, the J gene TRBJ1-1; D is possibly TRBD1 (6 bases). TRBV23-1 is sorted into the ORF group, with uncertain function. The CDR3 sequence is 15 residues long. Trimming pared 0 bases from V and 5 bases from J, leaving 13 bases between. CDR3 in DNA: TGCGCCAGCAGTCAATCGAAAGGGGGGGGAACTGAAGCTTTCTTT. Its translation: CASSQSKGGGTEAFF.

The V gene is TRBV6-6, the J gene TRBJ2-7, with 8 positions matching TRBD1. Germline-derived CDR1 and CDR2 are MNHNY and SVGAGI (reference sequence). V lost 2 bases to trimming and J lost 4 bases; unmatched junction nucleotides: 4. This CDR3 has 14 amino acids. In nucleotides, the CDR3 is TGTGCCAGCAGTTACGACAGGGGTATATACGAGCAGTACTTC. It yields the protein CASSYDRGIYEQYF.

The rearrangement joins TRBV5-4 to TRBJ1-1; no definite D call. Germline CDR1 reads SGHNT; CDR2 reads YYREEE (reference sequence). Trimming left V 4 bases short and J 7 bases short, with 20 bases between. The CDR3 is 15 residues long. The CDR3 DNA reads as TGTGCCAGCAGCCACCCTCCCGGGGAGCGGGTTGAAGCTTTCTTT. It is translated as CASSHPPGERVEAFF.

The J gene is TRBJ2-3, the V gene TRBV2; D is possibly TRBD1 (6 bases). The CDR3 totals 15 residues. CDR1 and CDR2 (germline): SNHLY, FYNNEI. V shed 1 base and J shed 7 bases, with 15 bases lying between them. The CDR3 loop reads CASSEEAGARNTQYF. The DNA for the CDR3 is TGTGCCAGCAGTGAAGAGGCAGGGGCCAGGAATACGCAGTATTTT.

The chain links TRBV19 to TRBJ1-1; 9 positions match TRBD1. V shed 5 bases, J shed 11 bases, and the junction held 9 bases outside the gene matches. CDR1 LNHDA and CDR2 SQIVND come from the germline V gene (reference sequence). The CDR3 runs 13 residues. The CDR3 DNA reads TGTGCCAGTAGTGAAGGACAGGGGTTCTACGCTTTCTTT. This encodes CASSEGQGFYAFF.

The chain combines TRBV7-9 with TRBJ1-4; possible D gene TRBD1, 5 bases. Germline V CDR1 and CDR2: SEHNR, FQNEAQ (reference sequence). This CDR3 has 14 amino acids. V was trimmed by 1 base and J by 8 bases, leaving 11 bases between them. The CDR3 DNA follows: TGTGCCAGCAGCTTAGTGAGGGGAGGAGAAAAACTGTTTTTT. It specifies CASSLVRGGEKLFF.